This passage covers 13 T cell receptor beta chains from one sample sequenced in a study of T cell changes during pregnancy in multiple sclerosis. Clones were sequenced by immunoSEQ multiplex PCR, and TCRdb holds only the in-frame ones, with some missing. The sample contains about 40,000 clones, roughly 93% of which appear only once. Material: PBMCs (not recorded whether the cells were cultured). The receptors come from a female donor with multiple sclerosis, enrolled in a pregnancy study.

CDR3 coding DNA: TGTGCCAGCAGCTTATACGGGAGCACAGATACGCAGTATTTT. It encodes CASSLYGSTDTQYF. V is TRBV7-9 and J is TRBJ2-3; D is ambiguous. Per the germline V gene, CDR1 is SEHNR and CDR2 is FQNEAQ (reference sequence). Trimming took 2 bases from V and 0 from J, leaving 6 bases between them. This CDR3 is 14 amino acids long.

This rearrangement joins TRBV5-6 to TRBJ2-5, with D perhaps TRBD2 (6 bases). The CDR3 is made up of 15 amino acids. Germline CDR1 and CDR2: SGHDT and YYEEEE. Trimming took 0 bases from V and 6 from J, leaving 15 bases between them. The CDR3 nucleotides are TGTGCCAGCAGCTTGGTCCATCGGGGGTTACAGACCCAGTACTTC. Translated, it gives CASSLVHRGLQTQYF. Filled out from reference TRBV5-6 and TRBJ2-5, the complete variable domain reads DAGVTQSPTHLIKTRGQQVTLRCSPKSGHDTVSWYQQALGQGPQFIFQYYEEEERQRGNFPDRFSGHQFPNYSSELNVNALLLGDSALYLCASSLVHRGLQTQYFGPGTRLLVL.

The chain uses TRBV7-9 and TRBJ1-4; no clear D. V was trimmed by 2 bases and J by 4 bases, leaving 8 bases between them. Looked up from germline, CDR1 is SEHNR and CDR2 is FQNEAQ (reference sequence). The CDR3 length is 14 residues. CDR3 region: CASSLLGSNEKLFF. The CDR3 DNA is TGTGCCAGCAGCTTACTGGGGAGTAATGAAAAACTGTTTTTT.

This clone was observed a single time. The chain uses TRBV2 and TRBJ1-2; D unresolved. This CDR3 is 14 amino acids long. Germline V gene lookup returns CDR1 SNHLY and CDR2 FYNNEI. V lost 4 bases, J lost 2 bases, and 11 bases lay in between. Here the CDR3 reads CASSGNTVNYGYTF. The DNA of the CDR3 is TGTGCCAGCAGTGGGAACACCGTGAACTATGGCTACACCTTC.

This chain uses TRBV7-2 with TRBJ2-2; D is unclear. CDR3 length: 13 amino acids. V lost 6 bases to trimming and J lost 6 bases, with 11 bases between them. The germline V gene has CDR1 SGHTA and CDR2 FQGNSA. In nucleotides, the CDR3 is TGTGCCAGCAGTCCCTCCCTATCCGGGGAGCTGTTTTTT. Encoded protein: CASSPSLSGELFF.

The chain uses TRBV5-6 and TRBJ1-3; 8 bases are a match to TRBD1. V shed 4 bases and J 6 bases; nucleotides not matched to a gene: 6. The CDR3 totals 14 residues. CDR1 SGHDT and CDR2 YYEEEE come from the germline V gene. The CDR3 protein is CASSLPGQENTIYF. DNA for the CDR3: TGTGCCAGCAGCCTTCCGGGACAGGAAAACACCATATATTTT.

The chain combines TRBV5-1 with TRBJ2-7, with D perhaps matching TRBD2 (5 bases). The V gene lost 5 bases and the J gene lost 4 bases, with 7 bases spanning the gap. This CDR3 has 11 amino acids. Germline V gene data show CDR1 as SGHRS and CDR2 as YFSETQ. The CDR3 protein is CASRAEYEQYF. The DNA of the CDR3 is TGCGCCAGCAGAGCGGAATACGAGCAGTACTTC. Using reference TRBV5-1 and TRBJ2-7 for the parts outside the CDR3, the full variable domain is KAGVTQTPRYLIKTRGQQVTLSCSPISGHRSVSWYQQTPGQGLQFLFEYFSETQRNKGNFPGRFSGRQFSNSRSEMNVSTLELGDSALYLCASRAEYEQYFGPGTRLTVT.

This clone was seen more than once but under ten times. The chain carries TRBV6-6 and TRBJ1-2, with a possible D match to TRBD1 (5 bases). Between the trimmed V and J ends, which lost 2 bases and 3 bases, there was a span of 16 bases. From germline, CDR1 is MNHNY and CDR2 SVGAGI (reference sequence). CDR3 length: 16 amino acids. CDR3 DNA: TGTGCCAGCAGTTACGGGGGTTCGATACGGGACTATGGCTACACCTTC. The encoded protein is CASSYGGSIRDYGYTF.

The chain has TRBV29-1 and TRBJ1-3; D might be TRBD1 (5 bases). This CDR3 region has 13 residues. CDR1 SQVTM and CDR2 ANQGSEA come from the germline V gene. Trimming left V 4 bases short and J 4 bases short, with 11 bases between. CDR3 nucleotide sequence: TGCAGCGTTGGTGAACAGGCAGGAAACACCATATATTTT. It specifies CSVGEQAGNTIYF.

The chain employs TRBV6-5 and TRBJ1-5; D is perhaps TRBD1 (5 bases). The length of the CDR3 is 13 residues. V was cut by 7 bases and J by 3 bases, with 10 bases left in between. Germline V gene data show CDR1 as MNHEY and CDR2 as SVGAGI. The CDR3 loop is CASKVGPNQPQHF. CDR3 coding DNA: TGTGCCAGCAAAGTGGGGCCCAATCAGCCCCAGCATTTT.

The rearrangement uses TRBV28 and TRBJ2-7, with TRBD1 matching 8 bases. CDR1 is MDHEN and CDR2 is SYDVKM in the germline V gene. The CDR3 runs to 14 residues. V dropped 5 bases and J dropped 5; count of bases not matched to a gene: 8. The CDR3: CASSPKWTGNEQYF. CDR3 DNA sequence: TGTGCCAGCAGTCCCAAATGGACAGGGAACGAGCAGTACTTC. Full variable domain (rest looked up from reference TRBV28 and TRBJ2-7): DVKVTQSSRYLVKRTGEKVFLECVQDMDHENMFWYRQDPGLGLRLIYFSYDVKMKEKGDIPEGYSVSREKKERFSLILESASTNQTSMYLCASSPKWTGNEQYFGPGTRLTVT.

The V call is TRBV19, the J call TRBJ1-4; TRBD1 matches 10 bases. The CDR3 length is 15 residues. Germline V CDR1 and CDR2: LNHDA, SQIVND (reference sequence). With 4 bases clipped from V and 5 bases from J, the junction kept 4 bases outside the gene matches. Here the CDR3 reads CASSTPGQGNEKLFF. The CDR3, as DNA: TGTGCCAGTAGTACACCGGGACAGGGGAATGAAAAACTGTTTTTT.

The V gene is TRBV28, the J gene TRBJ1-1; tentatively, D is TRBD1 (6 bases). Germline CDR1 MDHEN, CDR2 SYDVKM. Trimming shortened V by 5 bases and J by 9 bases, and 13 bases separated the two germline ends. The length of the CDR3 is 12 residues. Here the CDR3 DNA reads TGTGCCAGCAGTACCCCACAGGGAAAAGCTTTCTTT. Amino acid sequence: CASSTPQGKAFF.